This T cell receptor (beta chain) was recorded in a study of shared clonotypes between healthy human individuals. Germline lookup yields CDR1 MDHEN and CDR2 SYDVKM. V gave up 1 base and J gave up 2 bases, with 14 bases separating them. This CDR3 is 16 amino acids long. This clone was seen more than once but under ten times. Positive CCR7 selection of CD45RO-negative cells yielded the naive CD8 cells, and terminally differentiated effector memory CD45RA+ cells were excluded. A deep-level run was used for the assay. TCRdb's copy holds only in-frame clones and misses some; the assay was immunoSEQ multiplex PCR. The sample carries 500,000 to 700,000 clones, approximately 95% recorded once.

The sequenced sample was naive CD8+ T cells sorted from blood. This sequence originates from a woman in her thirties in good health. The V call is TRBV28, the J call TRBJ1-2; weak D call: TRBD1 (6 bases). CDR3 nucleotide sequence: TGTGCCAGCAGTTTATATCCAGGGGAGGACAACTATGGCTACACCTTC. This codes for CASSLYPGEDNYGYTF.